The following is a T cell receptor beta chain sequence with its context. Trimming took off 4 bases at V and 5 bases at J, with 8 bases between the two ends. Germline CDR1 is SEHNR and CDR2 is FQNEAQ (reference sequence). CDR3 size: 13 residues. TCRdb's copy holds only in-frame clones and misses some; the assay was immunoSEQ multiplex PCR. Of about 180,000 clones in the sample, 70% to 90% were seen once. This sample was taken from a study of blood T cell repertoires in COVID-19. Study at large: Italy, Spain and the United States were the sources of the convalescent and acute COVID-19 samples. T cells, B-cell-depleted T cells, or PBMCs provided the cDNA or gDNA that served as material.

The rearrangement uses TRBV7-9 and TRBJ2-2; TRBD2 might be the D (5 bases). The sequenced sample consisted of peripheral blood. The TCR was taken from a woman aged 25 to 39 with acute or convalescent COVID-19. The CDR3 nucleotides are TGTGCCAGCAGCTCGCGGGTAACCGGGGAGCTGTTTTTT. Translating it yields CASSSRVTGELFF.